This T cell receptor beta chain is from a study of shared clonotypes between healthy human individuals. Only in-frame clones appear in the TCRdb table, and some are missing; sequencing was by immunoSEQ multiplex PCR. This sample has 2 million to 2.5 million clones, with approximately 93% found just once. Sequencing input: naive CD4+ T cells from PBMCs. Subset reported: CD45RA+ positively selected. The sequence was obtained from a man aged 18 to 29 in good health. Some clones in this sample may be carry-over from other donors' samples.

This CDR3 is CASSGSRGPGNEQFF. Here the CDR3 DNA reads TGTGCCAGCAGTGGGTCGCGGGGGCCCGGGAATGAGCAGTTCTTC. This chain uses TRBV7-3 with TRBJ2-1; D perhaps matches TRBD2 (7 bases). Trimming removed 6 bases from V and 7 bases from J, with 19 bases in between. The CDR3 length is 15 residues. Germline V lookup: CDR1 SGHTA, CDR2 FQGTGA.